What follows is one T cell receptor beta chain and its context. Original analysis: Cell counts per sample came from amplifying reference gene primers. The protocol was immunoSEQ multiplex PCR, while the TCRdb copy is restricted to in-frame clones and leaves out a portion. V, J and clone size derive from that table, while D and trimming were established from the DNA sequence. The sample includes some 520,000 clones, 89% of them seen just once. The source of the sample is a study of blood T cell repertoires in COVID-19. Study information: PBMCs, B-cell-depleted T cells, or T cells provided the cDNA or gDNA that made up the material.

The CDR3 extends over 15 amino acids. The germline gives CDR1 LNHDA, CDR2 SQIVND (reference sequence). V shed 7 bases, J shed 2 bases, and the junction held 10 bases outside the gene matches. The clonotype comes from a man between 18 and 35 years old with COVID-19, enrolled during active disease. The J gene is TRBJ2-7, the V gene TRBV19, with 8 bases aligning to TRBD1. Sequencing used peripheral blood. As DNA, the CDR3 is TGTGCCAGTAACCTTGAGGCAGGGGGCCCCTACGAGCAGTACTTC. Translation: CASNLEAGGPYEQYF.